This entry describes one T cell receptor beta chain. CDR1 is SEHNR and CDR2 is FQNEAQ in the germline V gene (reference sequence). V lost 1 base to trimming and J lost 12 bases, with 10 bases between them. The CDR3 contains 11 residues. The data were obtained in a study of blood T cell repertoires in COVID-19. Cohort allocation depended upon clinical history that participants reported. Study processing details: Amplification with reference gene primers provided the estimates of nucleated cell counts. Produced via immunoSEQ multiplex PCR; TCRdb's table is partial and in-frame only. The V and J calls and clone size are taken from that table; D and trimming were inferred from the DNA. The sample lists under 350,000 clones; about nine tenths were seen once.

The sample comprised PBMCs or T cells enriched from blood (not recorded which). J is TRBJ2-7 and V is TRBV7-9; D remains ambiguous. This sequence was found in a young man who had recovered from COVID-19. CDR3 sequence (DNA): TGTGCCAGCAGCTTAGAGCGAGTACCGTACTTC. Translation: CASSLERVPYF. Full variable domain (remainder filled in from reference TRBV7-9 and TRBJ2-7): DTGVSQNPRHKITKRGQNVTFRCDPISEHNRLYWYRQTLGQGPEFLTYFQNEAQLEKSRLLSDRFSAERPKGSFSTLEIQRTEQGDSAMYLCASSLERVPYFGPGTRLTVT.